The rows below give T cell receptor beta chains drawn from one sample of a study of radiotherapy plus CTLA-4 blockade in lung cancer. The repertoire was sequenced with immunoSEQ multiplex PCR; TCRdb's copy has only in-frame clones and lacks some. The sample has approximately 33,000 clones; about 72% are singletons. The material sequenced was peripheral blood, taken from a patient treated with radiotherapy plus ipilimumab. The receptors shown here come from a human donor with non-small cell lung cancer who had stable disease on radiotherapy plus ipilimumab. Each CDR3 is given with its conserved first and last residue. A D gene is named only where the DNA matches it firmly. Clone sizes are given selectively: once, few, many, or a class where the clone is expanded.

CDR3 DNA	CDR3 protein	CDR3 length	D gene	V gene	J gene	clone size
TGTGCCAGCAGCTTGGGCCGGGGGGAGACCCAGTACTTC	CASSLGRGETQYF	13	NA	TRBV11-3	TRBJ2-5	NA
TGCAGCGTTGACGGACAGGGGGCAGTTACTGAAGCTTTCTTT	CSVDGQGAVTEAFF	14	TRBD1	TRBV29-1	TRBJ1-1	NA
TGTGCCAGCAGCAAACCGGGACAGGGGGCTTCGCGTCATTCACCCCTCCACTTT	CASSKPGQGASRHSPLHF	18	NA	TRBV21-1	TRBJ1-6	NA
TGCGCCAGCAGCCAAGGGGGGCCCATTAACACCGGGGAGCTGTTTTTT	CASSQGGPINTGELFF	16	NA	TRBV4-3	TRBJ2-2	NA
TGTGCCACCAGCAGAGTAAGGGGGAACACTGAAGCTTTCTTT	CATSRVRGNTEAFF	14	NA	TRBV15	TRBJ1-1	NA
TGTGCCAGCAGTTCATCCGGGACAGGGGGCGGTAATTCACCCCTCCACTTT	CASSSSGTGGGNSPLHF	17	TRBD1	TRBV27	TRBJ1-6	NA
TGCAGCGCCGGGGTAGGGACATCAGGGACAGGAGGCCAGTTCTTC	CSAGVGTSGTGGQFF	15	TRBD1	TRBV29-1	TRBJ2-1	NA
TGTGCCAGCTCCCCCGGGACAGGGTACGGAAAACTGTTTTTT	CASSPGTGYGKLFF	14	TRBD1	TRBV18	TRBJ1-4	medium-sized
TGCAGCGTTGTGGGACAGGGGATGGCGGGGGCCAACGTCCTGACTTTC	CSVVGQGMAGANVLTF	16	TRBD1	TRBV29-1	TRBJ2-6	once
TGTGCCACCAGCAGGCACACTAGCTCCTACAATGAGCAGTTCTTC	CATSRHTSSYNEQFF	15	NA	TRBV15	TRBJ2-1	NA
TGTGCCAGCAGCCACGGGACTCCCCCCTCTGAAGCTTTCTTT	CASSHGTPPSEAFF	14	NA	TRBV5-4	TRBJ1-1	NA
TGTGCCAGCAGTTACTTGGACCCGGATGAAAAACTGTTTTTT	CASSYLDPDEKLFF	14	NA	TRBV6-6	TRBJ1-4	NA
TGTGCCAGCAAGAATGGTGATAGCAATCAGCCCCAGCATTTT	CASKNGDSNQPQHF	14	NA	TRBV27	TRBJ1-5	NA
TGTGCCAGCAGTTTATCGGGGACTGAAGCTTTCTTT	CASSLSGTEAFF	12	NA	TRBV27	TRBJ1-1	NA
TGCGCCAGCAGCTCCCTCCCGGGGGGGGCCAGCAATCAGCCCCAGCATTTT	CASSSLPGGASNQPQHF	17	NA	TRBV5-1	TRBJ1-5	NA
TGTGCCAGCAGTTGGAACGGGGCCGACAATGAGCAGTTCTTC	CASSWNGADNEQFF	14	NA	TRBV6-1	TRBJ2-1	NA
TGTGCCAGCAGCGTAGGGCAGGCCCGGAACACTGAAGCTTTCTTT	CASSVGQARNTEAFF	15	NA	TRBV9	TRBJ1-1	NA
TGTGCCAGTAGCTTACGGGGGTCGGCCTACGAGCAGTACTTC	CASSLRGSAYEQYF	14	NA	TRBV19	TRBJ2-7	few
TGTGCCAGCAGTTACTCGGCCTTATCTAGCACAGATACGCAGTATTTT	CASSYSALSSTDTQYF	16	NA	TRBV6-5	TRBJ2-3	NA
TGTGCCAGCAGCCCCCAGGCGGTACCTGGAAACACCATATATTTT	CASSPQAVPGNTIYF	15	NA	TRBV11-3	TRBJ1-3	NA
TGTGCCAGCAGCGTGGGGACAGGGCAAAGCTCCTATAATTCACCCCTCCACTTT	CASSVGTGQSSYNSPLHF	18	TRBD1	TRBV7-9	TRBJ1-6	NA
TGTGCCAGTAGAGGACAGGGGGCCTACAATGAGCAGTTCTTC	CASRGQGAYNEQFF	14	TRBD1	TRBV19	TRBJ2-1	NA
TGTGCCACCAGCAGAGATAGTGGACGTCCCCTATTTAACTATGGCTACACCTTC	CATSRDSGRPLFNYGYTF	18	NA	TRBV15	TRBJ1-2	NA
TGCGCCAGCAGCCAGCGGGGTCTAGGGCATGGCTACACCTTC	CASSQRGLGHGYTF	14	NA	TRBV4-1	TRBJ1-2	NA
TGCGCCAGCAGTACAGGGAACCCGAACACCGGGGAGCTGTTTTTT	CASSTGNPNTGELFF	15	NA	TRBV5-1	TRBJ2-2	NA
TGTGCCAGCAGTGAAGGAAGGGGGCAGTACTTC	CASSEGRGQYF	11	NA	TRBV2	TRBJ2-7	NA
TGTGCCAGCAGCCATCACAAAAGCGGGGGGGCCGCAGATACGCAGTATTTT	CASSHHKSGGAADTQYF	17	TRBD2	TRBV9	TRBJ2-3	NA
TGTGCCAGCAGTGAAATGAGGGGGCGCGGCACCGGGGAGCTGTTTTTT	CASSEMRGRGTGELFF	16	TRBD1	TRBV2	TRBJ2-2	NA
TGTGCCAGCAGCTCATCACAGGGGAGCGCCTATAATTCACCCCTCCACTTT	CASSSSQGSAYNSPLHF	17	TRBD1	TRBV28	TRBJ1-6	NA
TGTGCCATCAGTGACGACGCCGGCAACTATGGCTACACCTTC	CAISDDAGNYGYTF	14	NA	TRBV10-3	TRBJ1-2	few
TGCGCCAGCAGCCCCCGGCCCCATGGACAGACTTTTAACTATGGCTACACCTTC	CASSPRPHGQTFNYGYTF	18	NA	TRBV4-3	TRBJ1-2	NA
TGCGCCAGCAGCCAAGATATCCAAGTAACAGATACGCAGTATTTT	CASSQDIQVTDTQYF	15	NA	TRBV4-3	TRBJ2-3	NA
TGTGCCAGCAGCTCCTCGACCCTCGGGGGGAATCCCGTCACCGGGGAGCTGTTTTTT	CASSSSTLGGNPVTGELFF	19	TRBD2	TRBV7-7	TRBJ2-2	NA
TGCGCCAGCAGCTCCATAGCGGGGGGGCCCAACGAGCAGTACTTC	CASSSIAGGPNEQYF	15	TRBD2	TRBV5-1	TRBJ2-7	NA
TGTGCCAGTAGCAGGGAGCCTTTACCCTACGAGCAGTACTTC	CASSREPLPYEQYF	14	NA	TRBV19	TRBJ2-7	NA
TGTGCCAGCAGACAGGGACAGGGCAGAACTGAAGCTTTCTTT	CASRQGQGRTEAFF	14	TRBD1	TRBV27	TRBJ1-1	NA
TGTGCCAGCAGCGTAGTGACAGGGGGGCCCAACTACAATGAGCAGTTCTTC	CASSVVTGGPNYNEQFF	17	TRBD1	TRBV9	TRBJ2-1	once
TGTGCCAGCAGCGTAGACCTGGGCGGGGGGTTAGAGACCCAGTACTTC	CASSVDLGGGLETQYF	16	TRBD2	TRBV9	TRBJ2-5	NA
TGCGCCAGCAGACTAACCCTTAGCACAGATACGCAGTATTTT	CASRLTLSTDTQYF	14	NA	TRBV5-1	TRBJ2-3	NA
TGTGCCAGCAGCCACGGGGGATCCGCCACTGAAGCTTTCTTT	CASSHGGSATEAFF	14	NA	TRBV14	TRBJ1-1	NA
TGTGCCAGCAGCTTAGCGTGGGGGCAGCCCCAGCATTTT	CASSLAWGQPQHF	13	NA	TRBV7-2	TRBJ1-5	few
TGTGCCAGTAGTATTTTCATCGGGACAGGGGTGGAGACCCAGTACTTC	CASSIFIGTGVETQYF	16	TRBD1	TRBV19	TRBJ2-5	NA
TGTGCCACCAAGGGCAGCTATAGCCAAGAGACCCAGTACTTC	CATKGSYSQETQYF	14	NA	TRBV10-3	TRBJ2-5	NA
TGTGCCAGCAGAAAAAGGGGGACAGGGGGGACTGAAGCTTTCTTT	CASRKRGTGGTEAFF	15	TRBD1	TRBV6-5	TRBJ1-1	NA
TGTGCCAGCAGTTTAGACAGGCGGGGAAACACCATATATTTT	CASSLDRRGNTIYF	14	NA	TRBV6-1	TRBJ1-3	NA
TGTGCCAGCGTGGGGGCCAGGGGCTCTACCCACTACAATGAGCAGTTCTTC	CASVGARGSTHYNEQFF	17	NA	TRBV11-3	TRBJ2-1	NA
TGTGCCAGCAGCCCTACCCAATTAGCGGGGGGAGTTTTGTTCTTC	CASSPTQLAGGVLFF	15	TRBD2	TRBV7-3	TRBJ2-1	NA
TGTGCCAGTAGGGTGGTGGGGTTTTATGGCTACACCTTC	CASRVVGFYGYTF	13	NA	TRBV28	TRBJ1-2	NA
TGTGCCATCAACTCGGACAGGGGGCCTAATGAAAAACTGTTTTTT	CAINSDRGPNEKLFF	15	TRBD1	TRBV10-3	TRBJ1-4	NA
TGTGCCAGCAGACCGCAGGGACCCTACAATGAGCAGTTCTTC	CASRPQGPYNEQFF	14	NA	TRBV6-5	TRBJ2-1	NA
TGTGCCAGCAGCTTATCGACCGGGGAGCTGTTTTTT	CASSLSTGELFF	12	NA	TRBV5-4	TRBJ2-2	NA